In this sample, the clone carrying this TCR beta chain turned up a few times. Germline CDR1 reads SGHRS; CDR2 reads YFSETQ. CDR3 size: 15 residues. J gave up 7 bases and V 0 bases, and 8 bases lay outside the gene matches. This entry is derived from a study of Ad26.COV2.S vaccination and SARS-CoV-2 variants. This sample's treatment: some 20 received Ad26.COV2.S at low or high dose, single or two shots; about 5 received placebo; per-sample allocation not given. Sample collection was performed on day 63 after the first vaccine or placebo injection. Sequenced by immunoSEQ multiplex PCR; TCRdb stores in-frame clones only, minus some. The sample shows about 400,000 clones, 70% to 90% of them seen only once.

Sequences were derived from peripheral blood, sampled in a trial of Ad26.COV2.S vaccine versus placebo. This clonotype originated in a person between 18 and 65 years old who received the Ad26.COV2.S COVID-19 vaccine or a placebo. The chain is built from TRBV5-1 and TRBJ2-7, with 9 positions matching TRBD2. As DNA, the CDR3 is TGCGCCAGCAGCTTGGGGGCTAGCGGGGCGCTAGAGCAGTACTTC. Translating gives CASSLGASGALEQYF.